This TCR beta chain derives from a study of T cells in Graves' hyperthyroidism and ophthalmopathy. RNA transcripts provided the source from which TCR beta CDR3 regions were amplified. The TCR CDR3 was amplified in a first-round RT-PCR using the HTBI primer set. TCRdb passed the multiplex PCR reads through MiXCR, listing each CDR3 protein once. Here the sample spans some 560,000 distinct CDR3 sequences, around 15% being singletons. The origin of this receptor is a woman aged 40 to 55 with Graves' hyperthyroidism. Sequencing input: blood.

CDR3 in DNA: TGTGCCAGCACCGAATACAAAGGGGGCGGCAGGGAGCTGTTTTTT. Its translation is CASTEYKGGGRELFF. The chain carries TRBV6-2 or TRBV6-3 and TRBJ2-2, with 7 bases identical to TRBD1. Germline CDR1 is MNHEY and CDR2 is SVGEGT. The ends lost 7 bases at V and 9 bases at J; junction bases unmatched: 14. This CDR3 has 15 residues.